These T cell receptor beta chains were read from a single sample in a study of blood T cell repertoires in COVID-19. The repertoire was sequenced with immunoSEQ multiplex PCR; TCRdb's copy has only in-frame clones and lacks some. The sample carries 35,000 to 50,000 clones, approximately 88% recorded once. Source material: peripheral blood. The receptor source for this set is a man between 50 and 59 years old with active or convalescent COVID-19. Both conserved end residues are part of each CDR3. The D gene is left open where the match is weak. Clone size, where shown, is once, few, many, or a class for clones that have expanded.

d_call j_call cdr3_length v_call clone_size cdr3_nt cdr3_aa
TRBD2 TRBJ2-1 17 TRBV18 . TGTGCCAGCTCACGAACCTCTCCGGGGGGGTCCTACAATGAGCAGTTCTTC CASSRTSPGGSYNEQFF
TRBD1 TRBJ2-2 18 TRBV6-1 . TGTGCCAGCAGTCAAGCCGGGTCAGGGGGTCCGAACACCGGGGAGCTGTTTTTT CASSQAGSGGPNTGELFF
TRBD1 TRBJ1-2 15 TRBV5-4 . TGTGCCAGCAGCTTGGCCGGGACAGCGGGCTATGGCTACACCTTC CASSLAGTAGYGYTF
TRBD2 TRBJ2-3 15 TRBV5-4 . TGTGCCAGCAGCTTTCTAAGCGGGGATGGAGATACGCAGTATTTT CASSFLSGDGDTQYF
. TRBJ2-1 14 TRBV7-2 medium-sized TGTGCCAGCAGCTTGGCGGCGGGGGCCAATGAGCAGTTCTTC CASSLAAGANEQFF
. TRBJ1-1 14 TRBV30 . TGTGCCTGGACGAGACCCCGGGCGGGCACTGAAGCTTTCTTT CAWTRPRAGTEAFF
TRBD2 TRBJ2-3 18 TRBV19 . TGTGCCAGTAGTATGAGCCAACTTTGGCGGGGGAGCACAGATACGCAGTATTTT CASSMSQLWRGSTDTQYF
TRBD1 TRBJ2-5 13 TRBV19 . TGTGCCAGTAGTAGACAGGGAGAAGAGACCCAGTACTTC CASSRQGEETQYF
TRBD1 TRBJ1-4 16 TRBV7-2 . TGTGCCAGCAGCCTGACAGGGAGGAGACATAATGAAAAACTGTTTTTT CASSLTGRRHNEKLFF
TRBD1 TRBJ1-1 15 TRBV5-4 . TGTGCCAGCAGCTTGGGGGGCAGGGGGGACACTGAAGCTTTCTTT CASSLGGRGDTEAFF
TRBD1 TRBJ2-1 15 TRBV19 once TGTGCCAGTAGTGGCGGACAGGGGGCGCGGAATGAGCAGTTCTTC CASSGGQGARNEQFF
TRBD1 TRBJ1-1 17 TRBV5-1 once TGCGCCAGCAGCTCACAAGACAGGGGGCAGGGGAACACTGAAGCTTTCTTT CASSSQDRGQGNTEAFF
TRBD2 TRBJ2-1 15 TRBV10-1 . TGCGCCAGCAGTTTCGGAGGGACTAGCTACAATGAGCAGTTCTTC CASSFGGTSYNEQFF
TRBD2 TRBJ2-2 18 TRBV4-2 once TGTGCCAGCAGTCGGAGGGGACTAGCGGGGGCGAACACCGGGGAGCTGTTTTTT CASSRRGLAGANTGELFF
. TRBJ2-5 14 TRBV5-1 . TGCGCCAGCAGCTTGATCCCCTCGGGGGAGACCCAGTACTTC CASSLIPSGETQYF
TRBD1 TRBJ1-5 18 TRBV3-1/TRBV3-2 once TGTGCCAGCAGCCAAGGACAGGGGGCCCAATCAAAGGGTCAGCCCCAGCATTTT CASSQGQGAQSKGQPQHF
TRBD1 TRBJ1-1 13 TRBV20-1 . TGCAGTGCTAGTGGAGGGGGCTGGGCTGAAGCTTTCTTT CSASGGGWAEAFF
. TRBJ1-2 14 TRBV9 . TGTGCCAGCAGCGTAGGCGAACAGCTCTATGGCTACACCTTC CASSVGEQLYGYTF
. TRBJ2-7 16 TRBV5-1 . TGCGCCAGCACCCCCCCCGCTAACATGGGGCTCTACGAGCAGTACTTC CASTPPANMGLYEQYF
TRBD2 TRBJ2-5 16 TRBV6-1 . TGTGCCAGCAGTGTAGCCGGGACTAGCGTATCAGAGACCCAGTACTTC CASSVAGTSVSETQYF
TRBD2 TRBJ2-1 14 TRBV2 . TGTGCCAGCAGTGAGTGGGGGGGTGGCAATGAGCAGTTCTTC CASSEWGGGNEQFF
TRBD2 TRBJ2-3 16 TRBV3-1/TRBV3-2 . TGTGCCAGCACCCGACTAGCGGGGGGAATCACAGATACGCAGTATTTT CASTRLAGGITDTQYF
TRBD1 TRBJ2-7 14 TRBV27 . TGTGCCAGCAGTCCATCAGGGGGCGGCGACGAGCAGTACTTC CASSPSGGGDEQYF
. TRBJ2-1 16 TRBV25-1 . TGTGCCAGCAGTGAATATCAGGTCGACAGCTACAATGAGCAGTTCTTC CASSEYQVDSYNEQFF
. TRBJ2-5 14 TRBV6-6 . TGTGCCAGCAGTTCCCTAAGCGGTAAAGGAACCCAGTACTTC CASSSLSGKGTQYF
. TRBJ2-3 13 TRBV6-2/TRBV6-3 . TGTGCCAGCAGTGCCGCGAGTTGGGATACGCAGTATTTT CASSAASWDTQYF
TRBD2 TRBJ2-5 14 TRBV25-1 . TGTGCCAGCAGCCAAGCGGGGGCCCAAGAGACCCAGTACTTC CASSQAGAQETQYF
. TRBJ1-4 15 TRBV7-2 . TGTGCCAGCAGCTTAAACGGAGCAACTAATGAAAAACTGTTTTTT CASSLNGATNEKLFF
TRBD1 TRBJ2-2 16 TRBV12-5 once TGTGCTAGTGGTTTGGCCACAGGGGGCGGCACCGGGGAGCTGTTTTTT CASGLATGGGTGELFF
TRBD1 TRBJ1-1 14 TRBV18 . TGTGCCAGCTCACCACCGGCAGGGGGCACTGAAGCTTTCTTT CASSPPAGGTEAFF
. TRBJ2-7 16 TRBV28 . TGTGCCAGCAGTTCCCCCCGAGACAAGAGCTCCTACGAGCAGTACTTC CASSSPRDKSSYEQYF
. TRBJ1-1 14 TRBV21-1 . TGTGCCAGCAGCGGCTGGGGGGAGGACACTGAAGCTTTCTTT CASSGWGEDTEAFF
. TRBJ1-4 16 TRBV2 few TGTGCCAGCAGTGGGCTACGGTGGCTCGAGGGAGAAAAACTGTTTTTT CASSGLRWLEGEKLFF
TRBD1 TRBJ1-2 16 TRBV18 . TGTGCCAGCTCACAAAACCTCGGGACAGGGGGGAATGGCTACACCTTC CASSQNLGTGGNGYTF
. TRBJ2-6 18 TRBV15 . TGTGCCACCAGCAGAGCGGAGGGACGCCTCTCTGGGGCCAACGTCCTGACTTTC CATSRAEGRLSGANVLTF
. TRBJ2-7 14 TRBV6-5 . TGTGCCAGCAGCCGTACTCACGGTAACTACGAGCAGTACTTC CASSRTHGNYEQYF
TRBD1 TRBJ2-7 14 TRBV9 . TGTGCCAGCAGCCCCGGGACAGTCAATTACGAGCAGTACTTC CASSPGTVNYEQYF
. TRBJ2-3 14 TRBV20-1 . TGCAGTGCTAGTTACAGGGTCTCGACAGATACGCAGTATTTT CSASYRVSTDTQYF
TRBD1 TRBJ1-5 15 TRBV6-6 . TGTGCCAGCAGGGCCGGGACAGGGGGCAATCAGCCCCAGCATTTT CASRAGTGGNQPQHF
TRBD2 TRBJ2-7 18 TRBV7-8 . TGTGCCAGCAGCCAATCCCCGGCTAGCGGGGGCCGCTCCTACGAGCAGTACTTC CASSQSPASGGRSYEQYF
. TRBJ1-1 16 TRBV3-1/TRBV3-2 . TGTGCCAGCAGCAGGAGGCAGGCCGACGGTAACACTGAAGCTTTCTTT CASSRRQADGNTEAFF
TRBD2 TRBJ2-5 16 TRBV6-5 . TGTGCCAGCAGTTACGGGGGGAGCGGGAGACAAGAGACCCAGTACTTC CASSYGGSGRQETQYF
TRBD1 TRBJ1-1 16 TRBV14 . TGTGCCAGCAGCCTGTTTCCGGGACAGGGGGGCACTGAAGCTTTCTTT CASSLFPGQGGTEAFF
. TRBJ2-5 15 TRBV7-9 once TGTGCCAGCGGCGGGACTCGATCCCGCCAAGAGACCCAGTACTTC CASGGTRSRQETQYF
TRBD1 TRBJ2-7 17 TRBV12-5 . TGTGCTAGTGGTTTGCCATTTTGGGGGACAGGGGTAGGCGAGCAGTACTTC CASGLPFWGTGVGEQYF
. TRBJ2-1 13 TRBV10-2 . TGCGCCAGCAGTGTGACTTCCTACAATGAGCAGTTCTTC CASSVTSYNEQFF
TRBD2 TRBJ2-1 13 TRBV24-1 . TGTGCCACGGGGACTAGCGGAAACAATGAGCAGTTCTTC CATGTSGNNEQFF
TRBD1 TRBJ2-1 14 TRBV2 once TGTGCCAGCAGGAGGCAGGGGGCTGCAAGTGAGCAGTTCTTC CASRRQGAASEQFF
. TRBJ1-1 14 TRBV14 . TGTGCCAGCAGCTCCATACAATGGAACACTGAAGCTTTCTTT CASSSIQWNTEAFF
. TRBJ1-2 12 TRBV6-1 . TGTGCCAGCAGTGAAATCGGGGGGAGCTACACCTTC CASSEIGGSYTF
. TRBJ1-4 19 TRBV5-1 . TGCGCCAGCAGCATGAGGTCCTCGGGGGTCTATGTGCAGGATGAAAAACTGTTTTTT CASSMRSSGVYVQDEKLFF
TRBD2 TRBJ2-2 15 TRBV7-9 . TGTGCCAGCAGCATGGGACTAGCGGGACCATCGGAGCTGTTTTTT CASSMGLAGPSELFF
. TRBJ1-1 15 TRBV6-1 . TGTGCCAGCAGTGAAGCTTCCAGGGTTGTCACTGAAGCTTTCTTT CASSEASRVVTEAFF
. TRBJ1-2 14 TRBV6-9 . TGTGCCAGCAGTTATCCCAGGGTGGACTATGGCTACACCTTC CASSYPRVDYGYTF